The 2 T cell receptor beta chains below were found in one sample sequenced in a study of CD8 T cells in ankylosing spondylitis. TCRdb called the 5' RACE reads again in MiXCR, with one record for every CDR3 protein. The data contain approximately 180,000 distinct CDR3 sequences, roughly 18% of them singletons. The sample comprised blood, either unsorted or a sorted T cell fraction (not recorded which). These TCRs come from a male donor aged 10-29 years with ankylosing spondylitis or in good health (not recorded which).

This clonotype came up many times. The gene calls are TRBV12-3 or TRBV12-4 and TRBJ1-1; weak D call: TRBD1 (5 bases). Trimming shortened V by 10 bases and J by 5 bases, and 17 bases separated the two germline ends. The CDR3 sequence is 13 residues long. The CDR3 sequence: CATAGGYETEAFF. The CDR3 region has the DNA TGTGCCACCGCTGGGGGATATGAGACTGAAGCTTTCTTT.

The sample holds many counts of this clonotype. The gene calls are TRBV29-1 and TRBJ1-1, with 7 bases fitting TRBD1. V trimming: 6 bases; J trimming: 5 bases; junction bases outside the gene matches: 9. The CDR3 spans 13 residues. The V gene's germline CDR1 is SQVTM and CDR2 ANQGSEA. CDR3 sequence: CSVQGVVITEAFF. CDR3 DNA sequence: TGCAGCGTCCAGGGGGTAGTAATTACTGAAGCTTTCTTT. The variable domain in full, with the rest retrieved from reference TRBV29-1 and TRBJ1-1, is SAVISQKPSRDICQRGTSLTIQCQVDSQVTMMFWYRQQPGQSLTLIATANQGSEATYESGFVIDKFPISRPNLTFSTLTVSNMSPEDSSIYLCSVQGVVITEAFFGQGTRLTVV.